The 27 T cell receptor beta chains given below trace back to one sample, sequenced in a study of cytomegalovirus exposure and HLA in healthy donors. Clones were sequenced by immunoSEQ multiplex PCR, and TCRdb holds only the in-frame ones, with some missing. The sample records 250,000 to 400,000 clones, roughly 88% being singletons. Sequencing was carried out using PBMCs. These receptors were taken from a man aged 30 to 39 in good health and CMV-seronegative.

This chain joins TRBV6-5 and TRBJ2-1, with D perhaps matching TRBD2 (5 bases). In germline, CDR1 is MNHEY, CDR2 SVGAGI. This CDR3 spans 13 amino acids. V lost 5 bases and J 2 bases, leaving 7 bases between the germline ends. CDR3 coding DNA: TGTGCCAGCAGTCGGGGTACCTACAATGAGCAGTTCTTC. Translation: CASSRGTYNEQFF.

CDR3 sequence: CASSLLAYEQYF. The CDR3 bases are TGTGCCAGCAGCTTACTAGCGTACGAGCAGTACTTC. This chain uses TRBV11-2 with TRBJ2-7, with D tentatively TRBD2 (6 bases). The CDR3 is 12 amino acids. Deletions cut 2 bases from V and 4 bases from J, with 6 bases between. CDR1 is SGHAT and CDR2 is FQNNGV in the germline V gene.

The chain has TRBV25-1 and TRBJ2-7; 7 bases match TRBD2. The CDR3 consists of 14 residues. Germline values: CDR1 MGHDK, CDR2 SYGVNS. Trimming cost V 4 bases and J 2 bases; bases outside gene matches: 5. The chain's CDR3 is CASSGTSRPYEQYF. DNA of the CDR3: TGTGCCAGCAGTGGGACTAGTCGCCCCTACGAGCAGTACTTC.

The V call is TRBV29-1, the J call TRBJ2-1; D gene unclear. Trimming shortened V by 6 bases and J by 8 bases, and 14 bases separated the two germline ends. From germline, CDR1 is SQVTM and CDR2 ANQGSEA. This CDR3 region has 12 residues. Written as DNA, the CDR3 is TGCAGCGTGTTATCCCCGGGTTATGAGCAGTTCTTC. This sequence encodes CSVLSPGYEQFF.

The V and J genes are TRBV18 and TRBJ1-2; 10 bases map to TRBD1. V was clipped by 3 bases and J by 2 bases; unmatched bases: 6. This CDR3 comprises 16 residues. The germline V gene has CDR1 KGHSH and CDR2 LQKENI. CDR3 in amino acids: CASSPGGTGDNYGYTF. CDR3 coding DNA: TGTGCCAGCTCACCCGGCGGGACAGGGGACAACTATGGCTACACCTTC. The full variable domain, in which reference TRBV18 and TRBJ1-2 provide the parts outside the CDR3, is NAGVMQNPRHLVRRRGQEARLRCSPMKGHSHVYWYRQLPEEGLKFMVYLQKENIIDESGMPKERFSAEFPKEGPSILRIQQVVRGDSAAYFCASSPGGTGDNYGYTFGSGTRLTVV.

This clone was observed many times. The chain has TRBV21-1 and TRBJ2-7; no check of the table's D call, TRBD2, against the DNA was made. TRBV21-1 is given as a pseudogene. The CDR3 sequence is 14 residues long. CDR3 nucleotides: TGTGCCAGCAGCAAAACTAGCGCCTCCTACGAGCAGTACTTC. Its protein product is CASSKTSASYEQYF.

This sequence joins TRBV7-9 and TRBJ1-5; D unclear. Trimming took off 6 bases at V and 4 bases at J, with 13 bases between the two ends. CDR1 is SEHNR and CDR2 is FQNEAQ in the germline V gene (reference sequence). The CDR3 extends over 14 amino acids. The chain's CDR3 is CASSLEGWNQPQHF. For the CDR3, the DNA is TGTGCCAGCAGTTTGGAGGGCTGGAATCAGCCCCAGCATTTT.

This sequence joins TRBV9 and TRBJ1-6; D not certain. The CDR3 is made up of 13 amino acids. Trimming took 0 bases from V and 8 from J, leaving 6 bases between them. Germline CDR1 SGDLS, CDR2 YYNGEE. The CDR3 spells CASSVGGHSPLHF. In nucleotides, the CDR3 is TGTGCCAGCAGCGTAGGAGGGCATTCACCCCTCCACTTT. The complete variable domain, with remaining parts taken from reference TRBV9 and TRBJ1-6, reads DSGVTQTPKHLITATGQRVTLRCSPRSGDLSVYWYQQSLDQGLQFLIQYYNGEERAKGNILERFSAQQFPDLHSELNLSSLELGDSALYFCASSVGGHSPLHFGNGTRLTVT.

This chain connects TRBV4-1 to TRBJ2-7; 7 bases match TRBD2. CDR3 size: 16 residues. Germline-derived CDR1 and CDR2 are MGHRA and YSYEKL. V shed 4 bases, J shed 3 bases, and the junction held 12 bases outside the gene matches. The CDR3: CASSLSGTIAFYEQYF. For the CDR3, the DNA is TGCGCCAGCAGCCTATCCGGGACTATCGCATTCTACGAGCAGTACTTC.

The chain recombines TRBV29-1 with TRBJ1-2; a weak D match, TRBD1 (6 bases). This CDR3 is 11 amino acids long. V lost 6 bases and J 8 bases, leaving 13 bases between the germline ends. The germline V gene encodes CDR1 SQVTM and CDR2 ANQGSEA. The CDR3 bases are TGCAGCGTCCCCAGGGGCGCAGGCTACACCTTC. It encodes CSVPRGAGYTF.

The gene calls are TRBV7-8 and TRBJ2-7; the D gene is possibly TRBD2 (5 bases). In germline, CDR1 is SGHVS, CDR2 FQNEAQ. CDR3 length: 15 residues. V was pared by 0 bases and J by 3 bases, with 12 bases between. The CDR3: CASSLARGPNYEQYF. For the CDR3, the DNA is TGTGCCAGCAGCTTAGCCCGCGGGCCTAACTACGAGCAGTACTTC. Combining the CDR3 with reference TRBV7-8 and TRBJ2-7 gives the whole variable domain GAGVSQSPRYKVAKRGQDVALRCDPISGHVSLFWYQQALGQGPEFLTYFQNEAQLDKSGLPSDRFFAERPEGSVSTLKIQRTQQEDSAVYLCASSLARGPNYEQYFGPGTRLTVT.

The table lists this clone with a few counts. This chain joins TRBV5-8 and TRBJ1-4; TRBD1 might be the D (5 bases). CDR3 size: 14 residues. V was shortened by 3 bases and J by 5 bases, with 11 bases between the two germline ends. Germline CDR1 is SGHTS and CDR2 is YDEGEE. The CDR3 DNA reads TGTGCCAGCAGCTGGGGGAGGACGAATGAAAAACTGTTTTTT. It specifies CASSWGRTNEKLFF.

V is TRBV29-1 and J is TRBJ2-1; 10 bases agree with TRBD1. Germline CDR1 reads SQVTM; CDR2 reads ANQGSEA. The CDR3 extends over 15 amino acids. V was pared by 4 bases and J by 4 bases, with 7 bases of the junction left unmatched. The CDR3 is CSVVSDRGNYNEQFF. The DNA for the CDR3 is TGCAGCGTTGTCTCGGACAGGGGGAATTACAATGAGCAGTTCTTC.

The V and J genes are TRBV18 and TRBJ2-7, with 9 bases aligning to TRBD2. The germline CDR1 and CDR2 sequences are KGHSH and LQKENI. V gave up 4 bases and J gave up 3 bases; unmatched junction bases: 13. CDR3 length: 17 residues. The chain's CDR3 is CASSRGAGGKKNYEQYF. The CDR3 DNA sequence: TGTGCCAGCTCACGAGGCGCGGGGGGGAAGAAAAACTACGAGCAGTACTTC. Supplemented by reference TRBV18 and TRBJ2-7, the full variable domain reads NAGVMQNPRHLVRRRGQEARLRCSPMKGHSHVYWYRQLPEEGLKFMVYLQKENIIDESGMPKERFSAEFPKEGPSILRIQQVVRGDSAAYFCASSRGAGGKKNYEQYFGPGTRLTVT.

This chain joins TRBV6-5 and TRBJ2-3; TRBD2 is a possible D gene (6 bases). CDR1 and CDR2 (germline): MNHEY, SVGAGI. This CDR3 is built from 15 residues. V dropped 6 bases and J dropped 5 bases, with 18 bases sitting between them. CDR3 amino acids: CASSRSSASVDTQYF. The CDR3 DNA reads TGTGCCAGCAGCCGATCTAGCGCCTCTGTAGATACGCAGTATTTT.

This chain joins TRBV2 and TRBJ2-3, with TRBD2 matching over 7 bases. There are 15 residues in the CDR3. Trimming cost V 4 bases and J 0 bases; bases outside gene matches: 4. CDR1 and CDR2 (germline): SNHLY, FYNNEI. Written as DNA, the CDR3 is TGTGCCAGCAGTGGCCAGCGGGGTAGCACAGATACGCAGTATTTT. Translating it yields CASSGQRGSTDTQYF.

The CDR3 nucleotides are TGTGCCAGCAGCGTAAGGGGAGGGACAGGGTATAATTCACCCCTCCACTTT. Translating it yields CASSVRGGTGYNSPLHF. The chain joins TRBV9 to TRBJ1-6; 9 bases line up with TRBD1. Trimming removed 1 base from V and 4 bases from J; junction bases left unmatched: 6. CDR1 is SGDLS, CDR2 YYNGEE, per germline. The CDR3 is 17 amino acids.

The chain employs TRBV28 and TRBJ2-7; D is unresolved. The CDR3 covers 11 residues. In germline, CDR1 is MDHEN, CDR2 SYDVKM. Trimming stripped 3 bases from V and 4 bases from J, with 4 bases between. This CDR3 reads CASSLLYEQYF. CDR3 in DNA: TGTGCCAGCAGTTTGTTATACGAGCAGTACTTC. Supplemented by reference TRBV28 and TRBJ2-7, the full variable domain reads DVKVTQSSRYLVKRTGEKVFLECVQDMDHENMFWYRQDPGLGLRLIYFSYDVKMKEKGDIPEGYSVSREKKERFSLILESASTNQTSMYLCASSLLYEQYFGPGTRLTVT.

V usage is TRBV21-1 and J usage is TRBJ1-2. TRBV21-1 is classified as a pseudogene. The CDR3 length is 17 residues. The CDR3 DNA is TGTGCCAGCAGCAAAAATTTCGCTCCCCGAGCCTCATATGGCTACACCTTC. Protein product: CASSKNFAPRASYGYTF.

The chain has TRBV5-6 and TRBJ2-7; perhaps TRBD2 as D (5 bases). Trimming removed 0 bases from V and 0 bases from J, with 13 bases in between. The CDR3 runs to 16 residues. From germline, CDR1 is SGHDT and CDR2 YYEEEE. This CDR3 is CASSLASQYFSYEQYF. The CDR3, as DNA: TGTGCCAGCAGCTTGGCTAGCCAGTACTTCTCCTACGAGCAGTACTTC.

The V call is TRBV5-1, the J call TRBJ2-3, with TRBD1 matching over 9 bases. Per germline, CDR1 SGHRS and CDR2 YFSETQ. With 4 bases clipped from V and 4 bases from J, the junction kept 7 bases outside the gene matches. The CDR3 is 15 residues long. CDR3 nucleotides: TGCGCCAGCAGCCTAGGGACAGGGATTTCAGATACGCAGTATTTT. This gives the protein CASSLGTGISDTQYF.

The rearrangement joins TRBV7-2 to TRBJ1-4; D gene ambiguous. V shed 2 bases and J shed 4 bases, with 5 bases lying between them. Germline V gene data show CDR1 as SGHTA and CDR2 as FQGNSA. CDR3 size: 13 residues. CDR3 sequence reads: CASSLTVNEKLFF. The CDR3 region has the DNA TGTGCCAGCAGCTTAACGGTTAATGAAAAACTGTTTTTT.

The genes are TRBV5-6 and TRBJ1-2; 11 positions match TRBD1. The CDR3 loop spans 15 amino acids. The ends lost 5 bases at V and 8 bases at J; junction bases unmatched: 11. Germline V gives CDR1 SGHDT, CDR2 YYEEEE. The CDR3 nucleotides read TGTGCCAGCAGGCCAAGGACAGGGGGCGCGAGAGGCTACACCTTC. It is translated as CASRPRTGGARGYTF. The full variable domain, its missing parts supplied by reference TRBV5-6 and TRBJ1-2, is DAGVTQSPTHLIKTRGQQVTLRCSPKSGHDTVSWYQQALGQGPQFIFQYYEEEERQRGNFPDRFSGHQFPNYSSELNVNALLLGDSALYLCASRPRTGGARGYTFGSGTRLTVV.

Points on this clone: The sample holds other DNA sequences that translate to the same CDR3. V gene TRBV7-6 combines with J gene TRBJ2-3, with D possibly matching TRBD1 (6 bases). The CDR3 totals 15 residues. Germline V lookup: CDR1 SGHVS, CDR2 FNYEAQ. V dropped 0 bases and J dropped 2 bases, with 9 bases sitting between them. The chain's CDR3 is CASSLAAGATDTQYF. In DNA, the CDR3 is TGTGCCAGCAGCTTAGCGGCAGGGGCCACAGATACGCAGTATTTT.

The chain has TRBV2 and TRBJ2-7; TRBD2 agrees at 8 bases. J was trimmed by 2 bases and V by 2 bases; bases with no gene match: 8. This CDR3 has 16 residues. Germline-derived CDR1 and CDR2 are SNHLY and FYNNEI. CDR3: CASSEFDASGPYEQYF. The CDR3 DNA follows: TGTGCCAGCAGTGAATTCGACGCTAGCGGGCCCTACGAGCAGTACTTC. The full variable domain, rest sourced from reference TRBV2 and TRBJ2-7, is EPEVTQTPSHQVTQMGQEVILRCVPISNHLYFYWYRQILGQKVEFLVSFYNNEISEKSEIFDDQFSVERPDGSNFTLKIRSTKLEDSAMYFCASSEFDASGPYEQYFGPGTRLTVT.

This clone came up a few times. The chain recombines TRBV9 with TRBJ1-2; no definite D call. CDR3 length: 12 amino acids. Per the germline V gene, CDR1 is SGDLS and CDR2 is YYNGEE. Trimming pared 3 bases from V and 5 bases from J, leaving 8 bases between. The CDR3 reads CASSGTEYGYTF. CDR3 in DNA: TGTGCCAGCAGCGGGACTGAATATGGCTACACCTTC. The variable domain in full, with the rest retrieved from reference TRBV9 and TRBJ1-2, is DSGVTQTPKHLITATGQRVTLRCSPRSGDLSVYWYQQSLDQGLQFLIQYYNGEERAKGNILERFSAQQFPDLHSELNLSSLELGDSALYFCASSGTEYGYTFGSGTRLTVV.

This chain uses TRBV6-1 with TRBJ1-5; TRBD1 is a possible D gene (5 bases). V gave up 1 base and J gave up 0 bases, with 10 bases separating them. CDR1 and CDR2 from the germline V gene are MNHNS and SASEGT. This CDR3 has 16 amino acids. CDR3 sequence (DNA): TGTGCCAGCAGTGAAGAGCGGGGGGGTAGCAATCAGCCCCAGCATTTT. The encoded protein is CASSEERGGSNQPQHF.